A single sample is the source of the 29 T cell receptor beta chains below, sequenced in a study of T cell responses to AZD1222 COVID-19 vaccine. Method: immunoSEQ multiplex PCR; TCRdb's copy keeps in-frame clones and lacks some. This table holds 100,000 to 120,000 clones, over 85% found once. Sequencing used peripheral blood, obtained 28 days after the second AZD1222 dose. The receptors were gathered from an adult who received the AZD1222 COVID-19 vaccine.

J is TRBJ2-7 and V is TRBV3-1 (or the pseudogene TRBV3-2), with 8 nucleotides matching TRBD1. The CDR3 loop spans 15 amino acids. J lost 3 bases, V lost 6 bases, and 10 bases had no gene match. Germline V gives CDR1 LGHDT, CDR2 YNNKEL (reference sequence). The CDR3 DNA reads as TGTGCCAGCAGTCTGACAGGGGCGGTGGTCTACGAGCAGTACTTC. This gives the protein CASSLTGAVVYEQYF.

The chain recombines TRBV2 with TRBJ2-7, with TRBD1 as a possible D gene (5 bases). Germline-derived CDR1 and CDR2 are SNHLY and FYNNEI. This CDR3 is 13 amino acids long. The V end was cut by 5 bases, the J end by 1 base, with 9 bases between. This chain's CDR3 is CASSPDSSYEQYF. For the CDR3, the DNA is TGTGCCAGCAGTCCTGACAGTTCCTACGAGCAGTACTTC.

This clone was detected once. The rearrangement joins TRBV4-3 to TRBJ2-2; D ambiguous. V lost 1 base and J lost 0, with 9 bases in between. The CDR3 has 16 residues. CDR1 LGHNA and CDR2 YSLEER come from the germline V gene. CDR3 residues: CASSQVHPTNTGELFF. The CDR3 DNA follows: TGCGCCAGCAGCCAAGTACACCCAACGAACACCGGGGAGCTGTTTTTT.

This clone has a handful of counts. The chain recombines TRBV4-3 with TRBJ1-2; 10 bases match TRBD1. The CDR3 sequence is 17 residues long. Germline V gene sequence: CDR1 LGHNA, CDR2 YSLEER. Trimming took 5 bases from V and 3 from J; bases not matched to a gene: 12. The CDR3 loop is CASSSNGVDRGDYGYTF. The DNA for the CDR3 is TGCGCCAGCAGCTCTAATGGCGTGGACAGGGGGGACTATGGCTACACCTTC.

The CDR3 DNA reads as TGTGCCAGCAGCCTCGACATCCGCAACCCCACCGGGGAGCTGTTTTTT. Protein sequence: CASSLDIRNPTGELFF. The chain combines TRBV5-4 with TRBJ2-2, with D hard to call. The CDR3 consists of 16 residues. Germline V gene sequence: CDR1 SGHNT, CDR2 YYREEE (reference sequence). Trimming left V 4 bases short and J 4 bases short, with 17 bases between.

The gene calls are TRBV14 and TRBJ2-7; 10 bases line up with TRBD1. Germline lookup yields CDR1 SGHDN and CDR2 FVKESK. The ends lost 4 bases at V and 4 bases at J; junction bases unmatched: 7. CDR3 length equals 15 residues. CDR3 DNA: TGTGCCAGCAGCCGCCCCCCGGGACAGGGGTACGAGCAGTACTTC. Translating it yields CASSRPPGQGYEQYF. Looking up the rest from reference TRBV14 and TRBJ2-7 gives the full variable domain: EAGVTQFPSHSVIEKGQTVTLRCDPISGHDNLYWYRRVMGKEIKFLLHFVKESKQDESGMPNNRFLAERTGGTYSTLKVQPAELEDSGVYFCASSRPPGQGYEQYFGPGTRLTVT.

The genes are TRBV15 and TRBJ2-7; 11 bases line up with TRBD1. Germline lookup yields CDR1 LNHNV and CDR2 YYDKDF (reference sequence). V was clipped by 4 bases and J by 2 bases; unmatched bases: 1. The CDR3 length is 14 residues. Here the CDR3 DNA reads TGTGCCACCAGCAAGGGACAGGGGGCCTACGAGCAGTACTTC. This codes for CATSKGQGAYEQYF.

This chain uses TRBV3-1 (or the pseudogene TRBV3-2) with TRBJ1-4, with D unresolved. The CDR3 has 16 residues. CDR1 is LGHDT and CDR2 is YNNKEL in the germline V gene (reference sequence). V was cut by 0 bases and J by 8 bases, with 16 bases left in between. Here the CDR3 DNA reads TGTGCCAGCAGCCAAGATACGGCTGTTCGCGAAGAAAAACTGTTTTTT. Residues: CASSQDTAVREEKLFF.

This chain joins TRBV6-5 and TRBJ2-1, with D unresolved. CDR1 is MNHEY, CDR2 SVGAGI, per germline. The length of the CDR3 is 15 residues. V was clipped by 5 bases and J by 9 bases, with 20 bases between them. The CDR3, as DNA: TGTGCCAGCAGTCCCACCGGGCGACGTGTCTCTGAGCAGTTCTTC. It yields the protein CASSPTGRRVSEQFF.

The CDR3 nucleotides are TGTGCCAGCAGTCCGTCCGGGACAGCGAACACCGGGGAGCTGTTTTTT. Encoded protein: CASSPSGTANTGELFF. The chain recombines TRBV28 with TRBJ2-2; 7 bases agree with TRBD1. Germline V CDR1 and CDR2: MDHEN, SYDVKM. This CDR3 spans 16 amino acids. The ends lost 5 bases at V and 0 bases at J; junction bases unmatched: 6.

The V call is TRBV30, the J call TRBJ2-7; weak D call: TRBD1 (5 bases). V lost 0 bases and J lost 6, with 6 bases in between. The CDR3 length is 11 residues. Germline V CDR1 and CDR2: GTSNPN, SVGIG (reference sequence). CDR3 bases: TGTGCCTGGAGTGTCAGGGTCGAGCAGTACTTC. Its protein product is CAWSVRVEQYF. Looking up the rest from reference TRBV30 and TRBJ2-7 gives the full variable domain: SQTIHQWPATLVQPVGSPLSLECTVEGTSNPNLYWYRQAAGRGLQLLFYSVGIGQISSEVPQNLSASRPQDRQFILSSKKLLLSDSGFYLCAWSVRVEQYFGPGTRLTVT.

This clone was recorded only once. The chain combines TRBV5-1 with TRBJ2-7; the D is unclear. The CDR3 runs 13 residues. Trimming removed 0 bases from V and 5 bases from J, with 9 bases in between. Germline lookup yields CDR1 SGHRS and CDR2 YFSETQ. The CDR3 loop reads CASSLVMGHEQYF. CDR3 nucleotide sequence: TGCGCCAGCAGCTTGGTCATGGGCCACGAGCAGTACTTC.

The V gene is TRBV27, the J gene TRBJ1-1, with 7 bases fitting TRBD1. The trim removed 2 bases at V and 3 bases at J, leaving 3 bases unmatched. The CDR3 loop spans 14 amino acids. Germline V CDR1 and CDR2: MNHEY, SMNVEV (reference sequence). This chain's CDR3 is CASSLVDRDTEAFF. The CDR3 DNA is TGTGCCAGCAGTTTAGTAGACAGGGACACTGAAGCTTTCTTT.

V usage is TRBV2 and J usage is TRBJ2-1; 8 bases fit TRBD2. The CDR3 has 15 amino acids. Losses at the gene ends were 3 bases for V and 4 bases for J; bases not matched to a gene: 5. CDR1 and CDR2 from the germline V gene are SNHLY and FYNNEI. CDR3 sequence: CASSDRSGKYNEQFF. In DNA, the CDR3 is TGTGCCAGCAGTGACCGTAGCGGGAAGTACAATGAGCAGTTCTTC. The whole variable domain, filled in from reference TRBV2 and TRBJ2-1, reads EPEVTQTPSHQVTQMGQEVILRCVPISNHLYFYWYRQILGQKVEFLVSFYNNEISEKSEIFDDQFSVERPDGSNFTLKIRSTKLEDSAMYFCASSDRSGKYNEQFFGPGTRLTVL.

This sequence joins TRBV14 and TRBJ2-7, with TRBD2 as a possible D gene (5 bases). Trimming pared 1 base from V and 0 bases from J, leaving 16 bases between. CDR1 and CDR2 (germline): SGHDN, FVKESK. The CDR3 extends over 17 amino acids. In nucleotides, the CDR3 is TGTGCCAGCAGCCAAGTACCCCTAGCCTATAACTCCTACGAGCAGTACTTC. Encoded protein: CASSQVPLAYNSYEQYF.

The rearrangement uses TRBV7-9 and TRBJ2-3, with D possibly TRBD1 on 6 matching bases. The CDR3 contains 15 residues. Germline V gene sequence: CDR1 SEHNR, CDR2 FQNEAQ (reference sequence). V was shortened by 3 bases and J by 3 bases, with 13 bases between the two germline ends. The CDR3 region has the DNA TGTGCCAGCAGCTTCACAGGGTCTGGGACAGATACGCAGTATTTT. This sequence encodes CASSFTGSGTDTQYF.

CDR3 loop: CASSLQGVTNEKLFF. The CDR3 DNA reads TGTGCCAGCAGCTTACAGGGGGTCACTAATGAAAAACTGTTTTTT. The chain carries TRBV5-4 and TRBJ1-4; TRBD1 matches 8 bases. The CDR3 spans 15 residues. The germline gives CDR1 SGHNT, CDR2 YYREEE (reference sequence). V shed 2 bases, J shed 2 bases, and the junction held 2 bases outside the gene matches.

This clone has only one observation. The chain uses TRBV18 and TRBJ1-3, with a possible D match to TRBD1 (6 bases). Germline CDR1 reads KGHSH; CDR2 reads LQKENI. The CDR3 has 16 amino acids. With 2 bases removed from V and 0 bases from J, the gap between germline ends came to 11 bases. The CDR3 is CASSPNRAASGNTIYF. CDR3 sequence (DNA): TGTGCCAGCTCACCAAACAGGGCCGCCTCTGGAAACACCATATATTTT.

This chain links TRBV10-1 with TRBJ2-7, with D maybe TRBD1 (5 bases). The V end lost 3 bases, the J end lost 2 bases, and 20 bases lay between the germline ends. Germline lookup yields CDR1 WNHNN and CDR2 SYGVQD (reference sequence). There are 17 residues in the CDR3. CDR3 DNA: TGCGCCAGCAGTGATTCTGGCAGGGAAAGGTCCCCCTACGAGCAGTACTTC. It is translated as CASSDSGRERSPYEQYF.

The V call is TRBV5-1, the J call TRBJ2-7, with TRBD1 as a possible D gene (6 bases). Germline values: CDR1 SGHRS, CDR2 YFSETQ. The V and J ends lost 0 bases and 0 bases respectively, with 13 bases between them. The CDR3 sequence is 16 residues long. CDR3 DNA sequence: TGCGCCAGCAGCTTGGATCCAGGGGCCCCCTCCTACGAGCAGTACTTC. Translation: CASSLDPGAPSYEQYF.

In nucleotides, the CDR3 is TGTGCCAGCAGTGAAAGAGGCGGGGATCAGCCCCAGCATTTT. Its translation: CASSERGGDQPQHF. This chain uses TRBV6-1 with TRBJ1-5; D ambiguous. The germline CDR1 and CDR2 sequences are MNHNS and SASEGT. With 2 bases removed from V and 5 bases from J, the gap between germline ends came to 10 bases. The CDR3 is 14 amino acids.

The chain uses TRBV7-6 and TRBJ2-2; D may be TRBD2 (5 bases). V dropped 3 bases and J dropped 2 bases, with 7 bases sitting between them. The CDR3 runs to 14 residues. The germline CDR1 and CDR2 sequences are SGHVS and FNYEAQ. The CDR3 sequence is CASSFGLNTGELFF. In DNA form, the CDR3 reads TGTGCCAGCAGCTTCGGACTTAACACCGGGGAGCTGTTTTTT.

The chain employs TRBV9 and TRBJ1-1, with no clear D. Trimming stripped 1 base from V and 4 bases from J, with 11 bases between. CDR3 length: 14 residues. Germline values: CDR1 SGDLS, CDR2 YYNGEE. The CDR3, as DNA: TGTGCCAGCAGCGTACTGGGTGTAGGCACTGAAGCTTTCTTT. It yields the protein CASSVLGVGTEAFF.

The rearrangement joins TRBV7-9 to TRBJ2-7, with D unresolved. Between the trimmed V and J ends, which lost 2 bases and 3 bases, there was a span of 5 bases. CDR1 is SEHNR, CDR2 FQNEAQ, per germline (reference sequence). The CDR3 is 12 amino acids. CDR3 amino acids: CASSLFSYEQYF. CDR3 coding DNA: TGTGCCAGCAGCTTATTCAGCTACGAGCAGTACTTC.

This chain links TRBV11-2 with TRBJ2-3, with 7 bases that match TRBD2. V trimming: 6 bases; J trimming: 6 bases; junction bases outside the gene matches: 12. The CDR3 totals 15 residues. Germline V gene lookup returns CDR1 SGHAT and CDR2 FQNNGV. CDR3 in amino acids: CASSRSGVWMDTQYF. DNA of the CDR3: TGTGCCAGCAGTAGAAGCGGGGTCTGGATGGATACGCAGTATTTT.

V usage is TRBV20-1 and J usage is TRBJ1-2, with D unclear. The CDR3 has 15 amino acids. Trimming removed 3 bases from V and 2 bases from J, with 16 bases in between. Germline values: CDR1 DFQATT, CDR2 SNEGSKA (reference sequence). The CDR3 loop is CSASGRLHTNYGYTF. The CDR3 coding sequence is TGCAGTGCTAGTGGCCGGTTGCACACAAACTATGGCTACACCTTC.

The chain uses TRBV5-1 and TRBJ2-3, with 8 bases identical to TRBD2. This CDR3 has 15 amino acids. From germline, CDR1 is SGHRS and CDR2 YFSETQ. Trimming cost V 1 base and J 3 bases; bases outside gene matches: 4. The CDR3 reads CASSLNSGVTDTQYF. In nucleotides, the CDR3 is TGCGCCAGCAGCTTGAATAGCGGGGTTACAGATACGCAGTATTTT.

The CDR3 DNA reads as TGTGCCAGCAGCCAAAGGGACAGGGGGAACACTGAAGCTTTCTTT. This sequence encodes CASSQRDRGNTEAFF. The chain has TRBV3-1 (or the pseudogene TRBV3-2) and TRBJ1-1; 10 positions match TRBD1. This CDR3 has 15 residues. Trimming removed 2 bases from V and 1 base from J; junction bases left unmatched: 1. Germline CDR1 LGHDT, CDR2 YNNKEL (reference sequence).

This chain joins TRBV10-3 and TRBJ2-7; 7 bases map to TRBD1. The CDR3 length is 12 residues. Germline CDR1 and CDR2: ENHRY and SYGVKD. V lost 8 bases and J lost 5; bases outside the gene matches: 6. The chain's CDR3 is CAISPRGNEQYF. DNA of the CDR3: TGTGCCATCTCCCCCAGGGGGAACGAGCAGTACTTC.